This T cell receptor beta chain was identified in a study of shared clonotypes between healthy human individuals. Study as a whole: With ages of 18 to 49, the donors were a couple of women and a few men. CD8 memory received one plate per donor, CD8 naive two, CD4 memory three and CD4 naive three.

Terminally differentiated effector memory CD45RA+ cells were excluded by CCR7 positive selection of CD45RO-negative cells. The CDR3 loop spans 15 amino acids. V lost 2 bases, J lost 4 bases, and 11 bases lay in between. Germline V gene sequence: CDR1 MDHEN, CDR2 SYDVKM. Study conclusions and caveats: Between a handful of donors, naive CD4 clonotypes were shared at a level of around 5.1%. The donor pool, a small one, limited the genetic and exposure-history diversity represented.

Sequencing used immunoSEQ multiplex PCR; TCRdb keeps in-frame clones, though not all of them. The sample yields approximately 740,000 clones, around 93% seen once. Of note for this clone: Its antigen is not known.

This TCR was recovered from a man aged 25 to 45 in good health. The specimen sequenced was naive CD8+ T cells sorted from blood. V usage is TRBV28 and J usage is TRBJ2-2, with a weak D call TRBD1 (6 bases). The CDR3 spells CASSLQGLSTGELFF. The CDR3 nucleotides are TGTGCCAGCAGTTTACAGGGGTTGAGCACCGGGGAGCTGTTTTTT.